These 21 T cell receptor beta chains share one sample of origin, sequenced in a study of long-term antiretroviral therapy in people with HIV. The authors ran the immunoSEQ assay, v3.0, at survey level. Sequencing was performed with immunoSEQ multiplex PCR; in TCRdb, only in-frame clones are kept and a portion is missing. The table includes 23,000 or so clones, around 87% detected once. Specimen: unsorted PBMCs, collected 0.2 years before starting antiretroviral therapy. All receptors come from a man aged 18 to 29 with HIV.

The rearrangement links TRBV13 to TRBJ1-2; TRBD1 aligns across 8 bases. Unmatched junction bases numbered 6, after V lost 5 bases and J lost 4 bases. Germline V gives CDR1 PRHDT, CDR2 FYEKMQ (reference sequence). The CDR3 totals 14 residues. The CDR3 DNA follows: TGTGCCAGCAGCCCGCCCGGGACAGGCTATGGCTACACCTTC. Its protein is CASSPPGTGYGYTF.

The chain joins TRBV19 to TRBJ1-4; D not certain. Germline CDR1 LNHDA, CDR2 SQIVND (reference sequence). CDR3 length: 15 amino acids. V lost 5 bases and J lost 3, with 13 bases in between. The CDR3 sequence is CASSPLGRPNEKLFF. CDR3 DNA sequence: TGTGCCAGTAGTCCGTTAGGGCGGCCTAATGAAAAACTGTTTTTT.

The V gene is TRBV6-1, the J gene TRBJ1-5; D gene ambiguous. V lost 6 bases and J 5 bases, leaving 11 bases between the germline ends. CDR1 and CDR2 (germline): MNHNS, SASEGT. This CDR3 is 13 amino acids long. The CDR3 loop reads CASSVRLHQPQHF. CDR3 coding DNA: TGTGCCAGCAGCGTACGGTTGCATCAGCCCCAGCATTTT.

This chain joins TRBV5-1 and TRBJ2-5, with TRBD2 as a possible D gene (6 bases). The CDR3 spans 14 residues. Germline assignment: CDR1 SGHRS and CDR2 YFSETQ. Trimming stripped 3 bases from V and 2 bases from J, with 11 bases between. In DNA, the CDR3 is TGCGCCAGCAGCTCGGGACTTCCGCAAGAGACCCAGTACTTC. It is translated as CASSSGLPQETQYF.

CDR3 residues: CASGSSGYDTQYF. CDR3 DNA sequence: TGTGCTAGTGGCAGCTCAGGGTACGATACGCAGTATTTT. The chain links TRBV12-5 to TRBJ2-3; D might be TRBD1 (5 bases). The V end lost 6 bases, the J end lost 6 bases, and 13 bases lay between the germline ends. This CDR3 is built from 13 residues. Germline CDR1 LGHNT, CDR2 FRNRAP. Full variable domain (missing parts from reference TRBV12-5 and TRBJ2-3): DARVTQTPRHKVTEMGQEVTMRCQPILGHNTVFWYRQTMMQGLELLAYFRNRAPLDDSGMPKDRFSAEMPDATLATLKIQPSEPRDSAVYFCASGSSGYDTQYFGPGTRLTVL.

This clone came up a few times. This chain connects TRBV9 to TRBJ1-1; D is unclear. CDR1 and CDR2 (germline): SGDLS, YYNGEE. Trimming pared 3 bases from V and 2 bases from J, leaving 8 bases between. The CDR3 totals 13 residues. CDR3 in amino acids: CASSASLNTEAFF. In nucleotides, the CDR3 is TGTGCCAGCAGCGCGAGTCTTAACACTGAAGCTTTCTTT.

V gene TRBV2 combines with J gene TRBJ2-5, with 9 nucleotides matching TRBD1. Looked up from germline, CDR1 is SNHLY and CDR2 is FYNNEI. V lost 3 bases to trimming and J lost 5 bases; unmatched junction nucleotides: 7. The CDR3 spans 15 residues. The CDR3 region has the DNA TGTGCCAGCAGTGAGGGACAGGGAATCGGGGAGACCCAGTACTTC. It codes for CASSEGQGIGETQYF.

V and J are TRBV4-3 and TRBJ2-1, with D possibly being TRBD2 (6 bases). This CDR3 comprises 15 residues. Germline V gene data show CDR1 as LGHNA and CDR2 as YSLEER. Trimming shortened V by 4 bases and J by 4 bases, and 14 bases separated the two germline ends. CDR3 sequence: CASSLARRGYNEQFF. CDR3 bases: TGCGCCAGCAGCCTGGCCAGACGGGGGTACAATGAGCAGTTCTTC.

The chain uses TRBV7-2 and TRBJ2-7; 14 bases are a match to TRBD2. The V gene end was trimmed by 2 bases and the J gene end by 2 bases; junction bases not matched to a gene: 11. CDR1 and CDR2 (germline): SGHTA, FQGNSA. The CDR3 contains 19 residues. CDR3 loop: CASSLRRRLAGGSPYEQYF. The CDR3 coding sequence is TGTGCCAGCAGCTTACGGCGTCGACTAGCGGGAGGGTCGCCCTACGAGCAGTACTTC.

This clone is a singleton in its sample. CDR3 residues: CASITTGPTEAFF. The CDR3 bases are TGTGCCAGCATTACGACAGGGCCCACTGAAGCTTTCTTT. The chain couples TRBV25-1 to TRBJ1-1; 7 bases fit TRBD1. Germline CDR1 is MGHDK and CDR2 is SYGVNS. CDR3 length equals 13 residues. Trimming removed 7 bases from V and 4 bases from J; junction bases left unmatched: 6.

The V call is TRBV5-6, the J call TRBJ2-1; no definite D call. The CDR3 spans 12 residues. Germline V lookup: CDR1 SGHDT, CDR2 YYEEEE. Trimming left V 0 bases short and J 7 bases short, with 5 bases between. CDR3 sequence: CASSLAGNEQFF. The CDR3 DNA reads as TGTGCCAGCAGCTTGGCCGGAAATGAGCAGTTCTTC.

The rearrangement links TRBV6-1 to TRBJ2-4, with D possibly being TRBD2 (5 bases). This CDR3 has 15 residues. V was shortened by 1 base and J by 0 bases, with 7 bases between the two germline ends. Germline V gene data show CDR1 as MNHNS and CDR2 as SASEGT. The CDR3 is CASSEGEGAKNIQYF. Written as DNA, the CDR3 is TGTGCCAGCAGTGAAGGAGAGGGAGCCAAAAACATTCAGTACTTC.

J is TRBJ1-2 and V is TRBV10-3, with 9 bases identical to TRBD1. Germline trimming cut 10 bases from V and 6 bases from J; bases unmatched to any gene: 15. The germline V gene has CDR1 ENHRY and CDR2 SYGVKD. The CDR3 has 15 residues. CDR3 nucleotides: TGTGCCACCTCTGGGACAGGGAGTTCAACTGATGGCTACACCTTC. It is translated as CATSGTGSSTDGYTF.

The chain combines TRBV28 with TRBJ1-4; unclear D gene. V dropped 4 bases and J dropped 3 bases, with 18 bases sitting between them. CDR1 and CDR2 (germline): MDHEN, SYDVKM. The CDR3 length is 17 residues. The CDR3 nucleotides read TGTGCCAGCAGTTCCCCCCAAATCAGAGAATCTAATGAAAAACTGTTTTTT. It codes for CASSSPQIRESNEKLFF.

This clone is medium-sized. The chain employs TRBV13 and TRBJ2-2, with D hard to call. Trimming took 11 bases from V and 4 from J, leaving 14 bases between them. The CDR3 spans 13 residues. CDR1 PRHDT and CDR2 FYEKMQ come from the germline V gene (reference sequence). The CDR3 loop reads CALSKWGTGELFF. In nucleotides, the CDR3 is TGTGCCCTCAGCAAGTGGGGCACCGGGGAGCTGTTTTTT.

The V gene is TRBV4-3, the J gene TRBJ1-1; TRBD1 matches at 8 bases. The V and J ends lost 0 bases and 4 bases, in that order; junction bases with no gene match: 13. The germline V gene has CDR1 LGHNA and CDR2 YSLEER. There are 18 residues in the CDR3. CDR3 nucleotide sequence: TGCGCCAGCAGCCAAGATGAACTACCCGGACAGGGTGGCACTGAAGCTTTCTTT. Its protein is CASSQDELPGQGGTEAFF.

The V and J genes are TRBV9 and TRBJ1-2, with D maybe TRBD1 (5 bases). V lost 4 bases and J 8 bases, leaving 15 bases between the germline ends. This CDR3 spans 13 amino acids. Germline assignment: CDR1 SGDLS and CDR2 YYNGEE. The CDR3 bases are TGTGCCAGCAGCCCGGAAGAGGGGAGCGGCTACACCTTC. This codes for CASSPEEGSGYTF.

V gene TRBV19 combines with J gene TRBJ1-2; D gene uncertain. Germline assignment: CDR1 LNHDA and CDR2 SQIVND (reference sequence). The CDR3 is 13 amino acids. V lost 3 bases and J lost 5, with 10 bases in between. CDR3 DNA: TGTGCCAGTAGTATTCCCCCCTTTTATGGCTACACCTTC. This gives the protein CASSIPPFYGYTF.

The J gene is TRBJ1-2, the V gene TRBV30; D is unresolved. There are 10 residues in the CDR3. Germline lookup yields CDR1 GTSNPN and CDR2 SVGIG (reference sequence). V lost 6 bases and J 8 bases, leaving 10 bases between the germline ends. The CDR3 nucleotides are TGTGCCTGCTCCCCGGGCGGCTACACCTTC. Its protein is CACSPGGYTF.

CDR3 in amino acids: CASSIGTVNTEAFF. The CDR3 coding sequence is TGTGCCAGTAGTATTGGGACAGTGAACACTGAAGCTTTCTTT. The gene calls are TRBV19 and TRBJ1-1; 7 nucleotides agree with TRBD1. The germline CDR1 and CDR2 sequences are LNHDA and SQIVND (reference sequence). The V and J ends lost 3 bases and 0 bases, in that order; junction bases with no gene match: 1. The CDR3 spans 14 residues.

This chain connects TRBV13 to TRBJ1-1; 8 bases are shared with TRBD1. Germline V CDR1 and CDR2: PRHDT, FYEKMQ (reference sequence). V shed 0 bases, J shed 5 bases, and the junction held 5 bases outside the gene matches. CDR3 length: 15 amino acids. In DNA, the CDR3 is TGTGCCAGCAGCTTAGGCAGGGGGCGAGTTACTGAAGCTTTCTTT. Its translation is CASSLGRGRVTEAFF.